This TCR beta chain was documented in a study of CD8 T cells in Susac syndrome. Peripheral blood CD8+ and CD4+ T cells were profiled by TCR beta sequencing. The multiple sclerosis controls were treatment-naive patients, and their relapsing-remitting disease was stable or active. TEMRA cells were FACS-enriched, with CD8+ and CD4+ T cells isolated negatively. An amount of RNA that ranged from roughly 0.5 to 1 ug was reverse transcribed with random hexamers. A multiplex approach, immunoSEQ multiplex PCR, amplified TCR beta CDR3 across 54 Vbeta and 13 Jbeta. MiXCR, run by TCRdb on the immunoSEQ multiplex PCR reads, gives a single entry per CDR3 protein. The repertoire includes roughly 200,000 distinct CDR3 sequences, around 95% of them detected once, and 0.082% sits in the top ten. The sequence came from a human donor with multiple sclerosis. The specimen sequenced was CD4+ T cells from PBMCs.

CDR3 loop: CSARGLQVSLDEQFF. In DNA, the CDR3 is TGCAGTGCTAGAGGGCTCCAGGTCTCTCTCGATGAGCAGTTCTTC. This chain connects TRBV20-1 to TRBJ2-1, with no clear D. The germline CDR1 and CDR2 sequences are DFQATT and SNEGSKA (reference sequence). There are 15 residues in the CDR3. V lost 1 base and J 8 bases, leaving 18 bases between the germline ends.